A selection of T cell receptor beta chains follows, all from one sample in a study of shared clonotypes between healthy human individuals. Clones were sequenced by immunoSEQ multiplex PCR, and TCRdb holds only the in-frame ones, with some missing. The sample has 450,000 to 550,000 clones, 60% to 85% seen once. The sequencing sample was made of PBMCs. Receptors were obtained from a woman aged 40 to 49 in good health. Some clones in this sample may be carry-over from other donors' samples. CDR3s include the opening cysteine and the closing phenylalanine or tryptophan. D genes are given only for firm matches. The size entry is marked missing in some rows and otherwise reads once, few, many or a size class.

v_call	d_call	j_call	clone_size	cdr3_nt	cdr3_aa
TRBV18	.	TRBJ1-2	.	TGTGCCAGCTCACCCACTGAAGTACAGGGATGGCTCTATGGCTACACCTTC	CASSPTEVQGWLYGYTF
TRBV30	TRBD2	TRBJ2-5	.	TGTGCCTGGAGTGTACTGAGCGGGAAAGAGACCCAGTACTTC	CAWSVLSGKETQYF
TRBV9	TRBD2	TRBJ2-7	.	TGTGCCAGCAGCGTAGGACTAGCGGACGCCTACGAGCAGTACTTC	CASSVGLADAYEQYF
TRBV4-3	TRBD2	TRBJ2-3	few	TGCGCCAGCAGCCAAGAGACTAGCGGGACCCCGGGGGATACGCAGTATTTT	CASSQETSGTPGDTQYF
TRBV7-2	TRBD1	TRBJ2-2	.	TGTGCCAGCAGCGAACCGGGACAGTGGTGGGCCACCGGGGAGCTGTTTTTT	CASSEPGQWWATGELFF
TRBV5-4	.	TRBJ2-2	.	TGTGCCAGCAGCGGACAATCGAACACCGGGGAGCTGTTTTTT	CASSGQSNTGELFF
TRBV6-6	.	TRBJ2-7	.	TGTGCCAGCAGTTACCCAGAGCTTACCTACGAGCAGTACTTC	CASSYPELTYEQYF
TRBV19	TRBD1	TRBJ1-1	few	TGTGCCTCAAGGGACAGGGCCAACACTGAAGCTTTCTTT	CASRDRANTEAFF
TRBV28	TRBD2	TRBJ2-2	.	TGTGCCAGCAGTTTGGCGGGAGGGAACACCGGGGAGCTGTTTTTT	CASSLAGGNTGELFF
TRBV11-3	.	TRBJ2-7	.	TGTGCCAGCAGCTTACACAGGGACGAGCAGTACTTC	CASSLHRDEQYF
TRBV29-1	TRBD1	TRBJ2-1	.	TGCAGCGTTGATGGGACAGTATACAATGAGCAGTTCTTC	CSVDGTVYNEQFF
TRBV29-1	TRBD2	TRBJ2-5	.	TGCAGCGTTGAAGGAGAGGAGACTAGCGGGTTGACCCAGTACTTC	CSVEGEETSGLTQYF
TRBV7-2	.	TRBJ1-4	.	TGTGCCAGCAGCTTAGCGGGCAAGTCAACTAATGAAAAACTGTTTTTT	CASSLAGKSTNEKLFF
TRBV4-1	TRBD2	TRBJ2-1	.	TGCGCCAGCAGCCTCCAACTTCTAGCGGGAGCTAATGAGCAGTTCTTC	CASSLQLLAGANEQFF
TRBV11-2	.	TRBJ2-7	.	TGTGCCAGCAGCTTAGAGGAGGCCCTTGGGTACGAGCAGTACTTC	CASSLEEALGYEQYF
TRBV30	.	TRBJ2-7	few	TGTGCCTGGAGTGTACTGGGGCTGATCTCCTACGAGCAGTACTTC	CAWSVLGLISYEQYF
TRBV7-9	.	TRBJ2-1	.	TGTGCCAGCATCCCGACACTCCACTACAATGAGCAGTTCTTC	CASIPTLHYNEQFF
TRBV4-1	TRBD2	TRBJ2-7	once	TGCGCCAGCAGCCAAGGGTTGGCGGGGGGCTACGAGCAGTACTTC	CASSQGLAGGYEQYF
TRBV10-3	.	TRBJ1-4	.	TGTGCCATCAGTGAGCCGGGACAAAGTAATGAAAAACTGTTTTTT	CAISEPGQSNEKLFF
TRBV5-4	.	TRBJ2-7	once	TGTGCCAGCAGCTCCGCTCTTTCAGCCTACGAGCAGTACTTC	CASSSALSAYEQYF
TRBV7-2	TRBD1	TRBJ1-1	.	TGTGCCAGCAGCTCGATCAGGACAGGCGGTGAAGCTTTCTTT	CASSSIRTGGEAFF
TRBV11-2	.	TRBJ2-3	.	TGTGCCAGCAGGGCTAGCACAGATACGCAGTATTTT	CASRASTDTQYF
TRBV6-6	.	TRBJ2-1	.	TGTGCCAGCAGTTACGGGGACCCCTCCTACAATGAGCAGTTCTTC	CASSYGDPSYNEQFF
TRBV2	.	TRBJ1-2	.	TGTGCCAGCAGTGAAGCGTCTCACCCCAGAGGTGGCTACACCTTC	CASSEASHPRGGYTF
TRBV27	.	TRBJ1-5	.	TGTGCCAGCAGTTCAAGCCGAGGGAGGCCCCAGCATTTT	CASSSSRGRPQHF
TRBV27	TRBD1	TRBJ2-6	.	TGTGCCAGCAGTAAGCTGGGACAGGGGCCGAGCTCTGGGGCCAACGTCCTGACTTTC	CASSKLGQGPSSGANVLTF
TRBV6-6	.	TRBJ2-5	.	TGTGCCAGCAGTTCGACGGGGGAACGAGGAGAGACCCAGTACTTC	CASSSTGERGETQYF
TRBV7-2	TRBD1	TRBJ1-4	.	TGTGCCAGCAGCTCCATTCCCAGACAGGGGGCAAGTGAAAAACTGTTTTTT	CASSSIPRQGASEKLFF
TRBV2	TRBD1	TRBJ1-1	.	TGTGCCAGCAGTTGGGACAGGAGAACTTTCTTT	CASSWDRRTFF
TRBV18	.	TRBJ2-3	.	TGTGCCAGCTCACCACGGGTGGGAACAGATACGCAGTATTTT	CASSPRVGTDTQYF
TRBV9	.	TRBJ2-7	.	TGTGCCAGCAGCGTAGGGAGTGGATCGAGCGGGTACGAGCAGTACTTC	CASSVGSGSSGYEQYF
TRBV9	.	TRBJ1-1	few	TGTGCCAGCAGCGCCCTGGGGGGGGTGGGCACTGAAGCTTTCTTT	CASSALGGVGTEAFF
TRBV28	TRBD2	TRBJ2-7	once	TGTGCCAGCAGTTTATTAGCGGGGCACTACGAGCAGTACTTC	CASSLLAGHYEQYF
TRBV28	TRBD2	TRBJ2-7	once	TGTGCCAGCACTAGCGGGAGGGCTTCCTACGAGCAGTACTTC	CASTSGRASYEQYF
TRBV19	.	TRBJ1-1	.	TGTGCCAGTAGTTCCGACACGGACACTGAAGCTTTCTTT	CASSSDTDTEAFF
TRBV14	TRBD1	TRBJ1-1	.	TGTGCCAGCAGTCGGACAGGTAACCCTGAAGCTTTCTTT	CASSRTGNPEAFF
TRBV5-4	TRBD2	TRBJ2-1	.	TGTGCCAGCAGCTTGGCGTTCGCGGGAGGGCCTTATGAGCAGTTCTTC	CASSLAFAGGPYEQFF
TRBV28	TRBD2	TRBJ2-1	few	TGTGCCAGCAGCAGAAGCGGGAGTAGGAACAATGAGCAGTTCTTC	CASSRSGSRNNEQFF
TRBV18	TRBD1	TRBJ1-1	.	TGTGCCAGCTCACGCGGGACAGGCCGTGTGAACACTGAAGCTTTCTTT	CASSRGTGRVNTEAFF
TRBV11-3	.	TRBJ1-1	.	TGTGCCAGCAGCTTGGGGGTGAACACTGAAGCTTTCTTT	CASSLGVNTEAFF
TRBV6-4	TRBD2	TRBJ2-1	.	TGTGCCAGCAGTGACCCACTAGCGGCTTTTCCCTACAATGAGCAGTTCTTC	CASSDPLAAFPYNEQFF
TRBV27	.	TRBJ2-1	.	TGTGCCAGCTGGGACCGGGATGAGCAGTTCTTC	CASWDRDEQFF
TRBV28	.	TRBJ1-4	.	TGTGCCAGCAGTTTAGGGGCAGGGACCCAAAAACTGTTTTTT	CASSLGAGTQKLFF
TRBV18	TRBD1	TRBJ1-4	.	TGTGCCAGCTCACGAGGGACAGGCCTTAATGAAAAACTGTTTTTT	CASSRGTGLNEKLFF
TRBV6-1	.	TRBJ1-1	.	TGTGCCAGCAATCCTACAGGGAACACTGAAGCTTTCTTT	CASNPTGNTEAFF
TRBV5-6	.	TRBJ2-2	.	TGTGCCAGCAGCTTGGGGTACACGGGCACCGGGGAGCTGTTTTTT	CASSLGYTGTGELFF
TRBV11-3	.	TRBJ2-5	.	TGTGCCAGCAGCGAAGGCAGGGGAAAGGTGCCCCAAGAGACCCAGTACTTC	CASSEGRGKVPQETQYF
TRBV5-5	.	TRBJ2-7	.	TGTGCCAGCAGCTTGGTGATCACGTCGGAGCAGTACTTC	CASSLVITSEQYF
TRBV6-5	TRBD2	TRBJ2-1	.	TGTGCCAGCAGTTCGTCGGCGGGAGTCTACAATGAGCAGTTCTTC	CASSSSAGVYNEQFF
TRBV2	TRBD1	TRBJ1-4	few	TGTGCCAGCAGTGGTAACAGGGGAGATGAAAAACTGTTTTTT	CASSGNRGDEKLFF
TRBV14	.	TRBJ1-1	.	TGTGCCAGCAGCCAAGCACTAGGGGGGCTGGGGACTGAAGCTTTCTTT	CASSQALGGLGTEAFF
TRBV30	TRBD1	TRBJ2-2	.	TGTGCCTGGAAACAGGGGGCTGCTCACCTCCTTTACACCGGGGAGCTGTTTTTT	CAWKQGAAHLLYTGELFF